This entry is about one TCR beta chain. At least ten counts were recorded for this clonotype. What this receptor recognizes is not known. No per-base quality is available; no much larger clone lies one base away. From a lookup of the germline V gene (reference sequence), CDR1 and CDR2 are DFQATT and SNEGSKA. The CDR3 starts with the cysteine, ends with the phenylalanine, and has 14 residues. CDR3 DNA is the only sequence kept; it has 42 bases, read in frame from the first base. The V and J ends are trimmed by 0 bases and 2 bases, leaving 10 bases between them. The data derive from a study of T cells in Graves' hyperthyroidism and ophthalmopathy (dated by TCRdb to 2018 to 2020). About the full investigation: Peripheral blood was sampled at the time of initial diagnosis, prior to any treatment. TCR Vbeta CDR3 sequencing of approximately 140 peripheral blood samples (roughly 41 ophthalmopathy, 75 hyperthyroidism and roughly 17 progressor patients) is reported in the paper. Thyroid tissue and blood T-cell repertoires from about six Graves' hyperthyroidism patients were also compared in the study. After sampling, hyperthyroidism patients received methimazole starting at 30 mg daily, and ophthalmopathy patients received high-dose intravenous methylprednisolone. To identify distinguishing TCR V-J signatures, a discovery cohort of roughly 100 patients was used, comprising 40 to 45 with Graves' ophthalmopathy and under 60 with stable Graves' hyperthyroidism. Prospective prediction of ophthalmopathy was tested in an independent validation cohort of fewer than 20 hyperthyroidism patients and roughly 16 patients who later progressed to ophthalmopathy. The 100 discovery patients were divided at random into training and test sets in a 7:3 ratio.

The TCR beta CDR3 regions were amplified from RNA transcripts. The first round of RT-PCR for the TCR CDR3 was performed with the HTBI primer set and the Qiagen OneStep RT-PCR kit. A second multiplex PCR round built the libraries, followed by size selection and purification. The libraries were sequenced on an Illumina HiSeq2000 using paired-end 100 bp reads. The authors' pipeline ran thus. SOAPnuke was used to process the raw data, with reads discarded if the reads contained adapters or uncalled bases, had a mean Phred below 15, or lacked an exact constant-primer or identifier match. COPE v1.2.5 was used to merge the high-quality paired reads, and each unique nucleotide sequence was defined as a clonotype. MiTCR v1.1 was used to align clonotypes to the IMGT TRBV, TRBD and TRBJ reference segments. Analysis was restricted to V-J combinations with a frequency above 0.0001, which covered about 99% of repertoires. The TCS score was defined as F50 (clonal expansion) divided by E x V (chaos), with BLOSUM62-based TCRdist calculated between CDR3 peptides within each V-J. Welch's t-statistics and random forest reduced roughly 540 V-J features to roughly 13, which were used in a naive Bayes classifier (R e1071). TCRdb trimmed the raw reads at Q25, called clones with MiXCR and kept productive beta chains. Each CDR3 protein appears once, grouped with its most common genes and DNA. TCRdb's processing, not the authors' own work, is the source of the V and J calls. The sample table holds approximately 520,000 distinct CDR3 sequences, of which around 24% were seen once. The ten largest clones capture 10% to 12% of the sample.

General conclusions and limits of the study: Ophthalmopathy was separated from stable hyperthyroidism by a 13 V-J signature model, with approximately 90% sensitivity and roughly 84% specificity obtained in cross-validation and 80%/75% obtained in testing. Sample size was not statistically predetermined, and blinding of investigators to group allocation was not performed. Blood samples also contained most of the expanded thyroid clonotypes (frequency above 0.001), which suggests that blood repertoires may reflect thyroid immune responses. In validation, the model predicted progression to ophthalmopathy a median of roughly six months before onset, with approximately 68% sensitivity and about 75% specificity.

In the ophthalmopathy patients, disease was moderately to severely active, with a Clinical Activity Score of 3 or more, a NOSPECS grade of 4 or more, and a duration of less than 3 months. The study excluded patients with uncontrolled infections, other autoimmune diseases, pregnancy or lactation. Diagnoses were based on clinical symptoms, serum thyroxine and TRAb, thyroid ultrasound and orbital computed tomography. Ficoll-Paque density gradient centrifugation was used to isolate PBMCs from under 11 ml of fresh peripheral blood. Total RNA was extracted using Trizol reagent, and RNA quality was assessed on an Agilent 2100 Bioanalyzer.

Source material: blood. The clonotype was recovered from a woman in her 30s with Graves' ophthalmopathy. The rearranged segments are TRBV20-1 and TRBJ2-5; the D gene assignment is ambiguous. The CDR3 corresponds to CSARDQSQQETQYF. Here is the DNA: TGCAGTGCTAGAGATCAGAGTCAGCAAGAGACCCAGTACTTC.